Shown below are 15 T cell receptor beta chains from a single sample sequenced in a study of blood T cell repertoires in COVID-19. TCRdb's table, derived via immunoSEQ multiplex PCR, lists solely in-frame clones and lacks some. The table records approximately 210,000 clones, 70% to 90% of them present only once. The source material was peripheral blood. The receptors were sampled from a woman in her forties or fifties with active or convalescent COVID-19.

The chain recombines TRBV4-1 with TRBJ2-5; TRBD2 matches 7 bases. J lost 1 base, V lost 1 base, and 9 bases had no gene match. CDR3 length: 17 amino acids. Germline assignment: CDR1 MGHRA and CDR2 YSYEKL. The CDR3 region is CASSQGGGLVSQETQYF. CDR3 in DNA: TGCGCCAGCAGCCAAGGCGGGGGTTTAGTGAGCCAAGAGACCCAGTACTTC.

The chain has TRBV6-5 and TRBJ1-4, with D maybe TRBD1 (5 bases). Germline assignment: CDR1 MNHEY and CDR2 SVGAGI. The ends were cut back, 7 bases at V and 7 bases at J, with 13 bases in the middle. There are 13 residues in the CDR3. The CDR3 loop reads CASTRGRSEKLFF. Written as DNA, the CDR3 is TGTGCCAGCACAAGGGGTCGTTCTGAAAAACTGTTTTTT.

The J gene is TRBJ1-5, the V gene TRBV3-1 (or the pseudogene TRBV3-2), with TRBD1 matching 7 bases. The CDR3 extends over 15 amino acids. V trimming: 3 bases; J trimming: 2 bases; junction bases outside the gene matches: 4. Per germline, CDR1 LGHDT and CDR2 YNNKEL (reference sequence). CDR3 protein: CASSQGDSGNQPQHF. The CDR3, as DNA: TGTGCCAGCAGCCAGGGGGACAGCGGCAATCAGCCCCAGCATTTT.

This chain uses TRBV27 with TRBJ1-1, with 12 bases identical to TRBD1. CDR1 is MNHEY, CDR2 SMNVEV, per germline (reference sequence). This CDR3 spans 16 amino acids. The V gene end was trimmed by 6 bases and the J gene end by 5 bases; junction bases not matched to a gene: 10. CDR3 protein: CASSVLGTGGRTEAFF. The CDR3 DNA reads as TGTGCCAGCAGCGTTTTAGGGACAGGGGGCCGGACTGAAGCTTTCTTT.

The chain employs TRBV2 and TRBJ1-6, with TRBD1 as a possible D gene (6 bases). CDR3 length equals 14 residues. Germline loops: CDR1 SNHLY, CDR2 FYNNEI. Trimming pared 4 bases from V and 10 bases from J, leaving 14 bases between. CDR3 loop: CASSGQASNSPLHF. Written as DNA, the CDR3 is TGTGCCAGCAGTGGACAGGCGAGCAACTCACCCCTCCACTTT.

V and J are TRBV28 and TRBJ2-7, with 7 bases lining up with TRBD1. Germline CDR1 and CDR2: MDHEN and SYDVKM. Germline trimming cut 5 bases from V and 2 bases from J; bases unmatched to any gene: 6. The CDR3 is 14 residues long. For the CDR3, the DNA is TGTGCCAGCAGTCGAAGAGGACAGGCCTACGAGCAGTACGTC. Protein product: CASSRRGQAYEQYV.

The chain links TRBV27 to TRBJ2-5; TRBD2 matches 8 bases. Germline CDR1 and CDR2: MNHEY and SMNVEV (reference sequence). The ends lost 5 bases at V and 5 bases at J; junction bases unmatched: 4. The CDR3 contains 13 residues. The CDR3 nucleotides read TGTGCCAGCAGTCGGGGGGGCGCTGAGACCCAGTACTTC. Its protein product is CASSRGGAETQYF.

This chain uses TRBV28 with TRBJ2-6; D may be TRBD1 (6 bases). The CDR3 loop spans 16 amino acids. Looked up from germline, CDR1 is MDHEN and CDR2 is SYDVKM. The V end lost 3 bases, the J end lost 3 bases, and 12 bases lay between the germline ends. The chain's CDR3 is CASSFRGRGGANVLTF. The DNA for the CDR3 is TGTGCCAGCAGTTTTAGGGGGAGAGGTGGGGCCAACGTCCTGACTTTC.

The CDR3 sequence is CASTSGNEKLFF. In nucleotides, the CDR3 is TGTGCCAGCACCTCCGGTAATGAAAAACTGTTTTTT. The chain carries TRBV6-5 and TRBJ1-4; D gene ambiguous. Trimming shortened V by 7 bases and J by 4 bases, and 7 bases separated the two germline ends. Looked up from germline, CDR1 is MNHEY and CDR2 is SVGAGI. CDR3 length equals 12 residues.

This clone has more than one count but fewer than ten. The J gene is TRBJ1-2, the V gene TRBV29-1, with TRBD1 identical over 9 bases. V shed 6 bases and J 7 bases; nucleotides not matched to a gene: 12. Germline values: CDR1 SQVTM, CDR2 ANQGSEA. CDR3 length: 14 amino acids. The CDR3 loop reads CSVPEGQGVGGYTF. CDR3 bases: TGCAGCGTCCCCGAGGGACAGGGAGTAGGTGGCTACACCTTC.

The chain is built from TRBV19 and TRBJ1-4; 7 bases match TRBD1. This CDR3 has 17 amino acids. Unmatched junction bases numbered 13, after V lost 8 bases and J lost 1 base. CDR1 is LNHDA, CDR2 SQIVND, per germline (reference sequence). The CDR3, as DNA: TGTGCCAGTCGCACGAGGGGGCCATCCCGAACTAATGAAAAACTGTTTTTT. It is translated as CASRTRGPSRTNEKLFF.

V gene TRBV28 combines with J gene TRBJ1-2; TRBD1 matches 7 bases. The CDR3 totals 15 residues. J lost 8 bases, V lost 6 bases, and 15 bases had no gene match. Germline loops: CDR1 MDHEN, CDR2 SYDVKM. Here the CDR3 DNA reads TGTGCCAGCAGGGGGTTTGACAGGGAGGTCGAAGGCTACACCTTC. It codes for CASRGFDREVEGYTF.

A note on this clone: Mismatch with germline at one junction end may stem from a read error. This chain connects TRBV11-2 to TRBJ2-7; 9 nucleotides line up with TRBD1. This CDR3 has 14 amino acids. The germline CDR1 and CDR2 sequences are SGHAT and FQNNGV. The CDR3 DNA follows: TGTGCCAGCAGCTTAACGACCCTTTTCACAGGGGGCGCGTTC. As protein: CASSLTTLFTGGAF.

The rearrangement uses TRBV5-1 and TRBJ1-4; TRBD1 is a possible D gene (5 bases). CDR1 and CDR2 from the germline V gene are SGHRS and YFSETQ. The CDR3 runs to 14 residues. Deletions cut 7 bases from V and 4 bases from J, with 14 bases between. The CDR3 loop reads CASRPGLLNEKLFF. CDR3 DNA: TGCGCCAGCCGCCCGGGACTGCTTAATGAAAAACTGTTTTTT.

The rearrangement uses TRBV24-1 and TRBJ2-1, with a tentative D call TRBD1 (8 bases). Trimming took 2 bases from V and 9 from J, leaving 13 bases between them. Per the germline V gene, CDR1 is KGHDR and CDR2 is SFDVKD. The CDR3 runs to 14 residues. The CDR3 DNA reads TGTGCCACCAGTGATTCGACAGGGGAGGGTGAGCAGTTCTTC. It encodes CATSDSTGEGEQFF.